The present T cell receptor (beta chain) was sequenced within a study of Ad26.COV2.S vaccination and SARS-CoV-2 variants. Treatment denoted: 19 received Ad26.COV2.S at low or high dose, single or two shots; 5 received placebo; per-sample allocation not given. Samples analyzed were those drawn on day 63 after the first vaccine or placebo injection. Ad26.COV2.S expressed prefusion-stabilized spike from the original Wuhan strain. The protocol was immunoSEQ multiplex PCR, while the TCRdb copy is restricted to in-frame clones and leaves out a portion. The sample includes some 640,000 clones, roughly nine tenths of them seen just once. The CDR3 covers 16 residues. Deletions cut 3 bases from V and 0 bases from J, with 15 bases between. Germline V lookup: CDR1 KGHSH, CDR2 LQKENI.

This sequence joins TRBV18 and TRBJ2-7, with D unresolved. The TCR sequence derives from a person between 18 and 59 years old who received the Ad26.COV2.S COVID-19 vaccine or a placebo. Material: peripheral blood, obtained in a trial of Ad26.COV2.S vaccine versus placebo. The CDR3 region has the DNA TGTGCCAGCTCACCGGAACAGAGTATAACCTCCTACGAGCAGTACTTC. This codes for CASSPEQSITSYEQYF.